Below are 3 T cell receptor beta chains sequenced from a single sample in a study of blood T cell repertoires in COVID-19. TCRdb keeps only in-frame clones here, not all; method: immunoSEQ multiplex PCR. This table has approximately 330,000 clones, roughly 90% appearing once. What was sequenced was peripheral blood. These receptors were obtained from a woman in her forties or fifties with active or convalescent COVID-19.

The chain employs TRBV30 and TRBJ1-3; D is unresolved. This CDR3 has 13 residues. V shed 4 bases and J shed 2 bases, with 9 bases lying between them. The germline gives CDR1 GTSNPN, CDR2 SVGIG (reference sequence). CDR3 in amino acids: CAWKQIAGNTIYF. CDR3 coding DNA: TGTGCCTGGAAACAGATTGCTGGAAACACCATATATTTT.

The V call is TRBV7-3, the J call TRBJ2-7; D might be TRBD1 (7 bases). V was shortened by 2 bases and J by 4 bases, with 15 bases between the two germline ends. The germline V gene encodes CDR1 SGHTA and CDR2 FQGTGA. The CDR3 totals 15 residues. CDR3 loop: CASSLAGGGFYEQYF. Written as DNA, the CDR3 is TGTGCCAGCAGCTTAGCAGGAGGGGGCTTTTACGAGCAGTACTTC.

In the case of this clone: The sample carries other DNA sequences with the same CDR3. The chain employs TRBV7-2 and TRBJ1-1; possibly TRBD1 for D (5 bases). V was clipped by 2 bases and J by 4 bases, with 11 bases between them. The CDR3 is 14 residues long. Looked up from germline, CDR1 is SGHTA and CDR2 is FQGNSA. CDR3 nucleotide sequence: TGTGCCAGCAGCTTACAGGGAATAGGCACTGAAGCTTTCTTT. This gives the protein CASSLQGIGTEAFF.